The text below deals with one T cell receptor beta chain. The sample is drawn from a study of immune evolution from preneoplasia to lung adenocarcinoma. The data were produced by immunoSEQ multiplex PCR, yet TCRdb's version contains in-frame clones alone and is incomplete. This sample has around 39,000 clones; 65% to 75% occur once, and the top ten carry about 6.5%. There are 16 residues in the CDR3. Germline V gives CDR1 LNHNV, CDR2 YYDKDF (reference sequence). V lost 1 base to trimming and J lost 5 bases; unmatched junction nucleotides: 5. Sequencing input: FFPE invasive lung adenocarcinoma tissue. This rearrangement joins TRBV15 to TRBJ1-4; 9 bases are a match to TRBD1. The clonotype was recovered from a person between 55 and 70 years old with lung adenocarcinoma. CDR3 residues: CATSRATGQGNEKLFF. The DNA of the CDR3 is TGTGCCACCAGCAGAGCCACGGGACAGGGAAATGAAAAACTGTTTTTT.